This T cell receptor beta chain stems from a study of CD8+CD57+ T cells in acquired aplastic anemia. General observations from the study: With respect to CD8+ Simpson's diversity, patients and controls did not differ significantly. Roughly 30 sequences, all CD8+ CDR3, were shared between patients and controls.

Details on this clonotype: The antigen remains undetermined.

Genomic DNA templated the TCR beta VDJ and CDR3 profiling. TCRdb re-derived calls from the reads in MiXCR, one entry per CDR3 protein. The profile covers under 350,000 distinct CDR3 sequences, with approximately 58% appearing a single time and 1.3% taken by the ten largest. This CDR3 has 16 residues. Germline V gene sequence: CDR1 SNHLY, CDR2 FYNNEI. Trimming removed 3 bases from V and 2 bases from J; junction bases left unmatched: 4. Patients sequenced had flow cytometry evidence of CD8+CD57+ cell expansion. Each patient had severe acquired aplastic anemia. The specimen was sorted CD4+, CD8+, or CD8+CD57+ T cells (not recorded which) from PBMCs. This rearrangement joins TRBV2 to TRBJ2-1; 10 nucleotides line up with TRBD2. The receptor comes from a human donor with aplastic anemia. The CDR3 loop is CASSDPGLAAYNEQFF. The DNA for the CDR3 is TGTGCCAGCAGTGATCCAGGACTAGCGGCCTACAATGAGCAGTTCTTC.